The 14 T cell receptor beta chains below all came from one sample that was sequenced in a study of blood T cell repertoires in COVID-19. The repertoire was sequenced with immunoSEQ multiplex PCR; TCRdb's copy has only in-frame clones and lacks some. The sample lists roughly 46,000 clones, about 80% occurring once. Sequencing was carried out using peripheral blood. The origin of the receptors is a man in his 60s with acute or convalescent COVID-19.

Only a few counts were recorded for this clone. V usage is TRBV4-3 and J usage is TRBJ2-2, with D perhaps matching TRBD2 (5 bases). The V end was cut by 0 bases, the J end by 4 bases, with 6 bases between. Germline loops: CDR1 LGHNA, CDR2 YSLEER. The CDR3 is 14 amino acids. The CDR3 here is CASSQDGLTGELFF. CDR3 nucleotide sequence: TGCGCCAGCAGCCAAGATGGACTCACCGGGGAGCTGTTTTTT.

The chain is built from TRBV29-1 and TRBJ1-1, with D tentatively TRBD1 (6 bases). V lost 8 bases to trimming and J lost 8 bases, with 21 bases between them. From germline, CDR1 is SQVTM and CDR2 ANQGSEA. This CDR3 has 13 amino acids. The CDR3 DNA follows: TGCAGCCGCCCTTTTCTTTACAGGGTCGAAGCTTTCTTT. Amino acids: CSRPFLYRVEAFF.

V usage is TRBV11-2 and J usage is TRBJ2-3; D call uncertain. Germline lookup yields CDR1 SGHAT and CDR2 FQNNGV. The V gene lost 2 bases and the J gene lost 3 bases, with 6 bases spanning the gap. This CDR3 is 13 amino acids long. CDR3 residues: CASSLRVTDTQYF. The CDR3 nucleotides are TGTGCCAGCAGCTTAAGAGTAACAGATACGCAGTATTTT. Drawing the rest from reference TRBV11-2 and TRBJ2-3, the complete variable domain is EAGVAQSPRYKIIEKRQSVAFWCNPISGHATLYWYQQILGQGPKLLIQFQNNGVVDDSQLPKDRFSAERLKGVDSTLKIQPAKLEDSAVYLCASSLRVTDTQYFGPGTRLTVL.

This clone was observed a single time. The rearrangement links TRBV2 to TRBJ1-2; 7 bases match TRBD1. Germline V lookup: CDR1 SNHLY, CDR2 FYNNEI. Unmatched junction bases numbered 10, after V lost 0 bases and J lost 3 bases. The CDR3 runs to 17 residues. The CDR3 region has the DNA TGTGCCAGCAGTGAAGCGGTAACAGGAGGGGGCTACTATGGCTACACCTTC. Protein: CASSEAVTGGGYYGYTF.

The chain employs TRBV13 and TRBJ1-2; 8 nucleotides line up with TRBD1. Per the germline V gene, CDR1 is PRHDT and CDR2 is FYEKMQ (reference sequence). Trimming at V came to 5 bases and at J to 3 bases, leaving 8 bases not matched to a gene. The CDR3 loop spans 15 amino acids. CDR3 loop: CASSLQGEGDYGYTF. In DNA form, the CDR3 reads TGTGCCAGCAGCCTACAGGGGGAAGGTGACTATGGCTACACCTTC.

V is TRBV25-1 and J is TRBJ2-3, with 7 nucleotides matching TRBD1. Trimming at V came to 5 bases and at J to 8 bases, leaving 10 bases not matched to a gene. In germline, CDR1 is MGHDK, CDR2 SYGVNS. CDR3 size: 14 residues. CDR3 coding DNA: TGTGCCAGCAGTACCGGGACAGAGGATGCTACGCAGTATTTT. Its protein product is CASSTGTEDATQYF.

There are a few counts of this clone. J is TRBJ1-4 and V is TRBV27; D is possibly TRBD1 (6 bases). The V and J ends lost 5 bases and 3 bases respectively, with 10 bases between them. Germline CDR1 MNHEY, CDR2 SMNVEV (reference sequence). The CDR3 totals 14 residues. This CDR3 reads CASSLTGPNEKLFF. DNA of the CDR3: TGTGCCAGCAGTCTGACAGGACCTAATGAAAAACTGTTTTTT.

V is TRBV18 and J is TRBJ2-7; 8 nucleotides line up with TRBD1. The V gene end was trimmed by 2 bases and the J gene end by 2 bases; junction bases not matched to a gene: 5. Looked up from germline, CDR1 is KGHSH and CDR2 is LQKENI. There are 15 residues in the CDR3. The CDR3 here is CASSPGTGGTYEQYF. The CDR3 bases are TGTGCCAGCTCACCAGGTACAGGGGGGACCTACGAGCAGTACTTC.

The chain's CDR3 is CASSPWTGTGVGDTQYF. The DNA of the CDR3 is TGTGCCAGCAGCCCCTGGACAGGGACAGGGGTCGGGGATACGCAGTATTTT. V is TRBV4-2 and J is TRBJ2-3; 10 positions agree with TRBD1. From germline, CDR1 is LGHNA and CDR2 YNFKEQ. The CDR3 sequence is 17 residues long. V dropped 4 bases and J dropped 6; count of bases not matched to a gene: 13.

The J gene is TRBJ1-5, the V gene TRBV5-1, with TRBD1 matching 7 bases. The CDR3 consists of 15 residues. After removal of 0 bases from V and 4 bases from J, the junction contained 4 bases not matched to a gene. Germline V gene sequence: CDR1 SGHRS, CDR2 YFSETQ. In DNA, the CDR3 is TGCGCCAGCAGCTTGGGGACAGGTTTAAATCAGCCCCAGCATTTT. It specifies CASSLGTGLNQPQHF. The full variable domain, completed using reference TRBV5-1 and TRBJ1-5, is KAGVTQTPRYLIKTRGQQVTLSCSPISGHRSVSWYQQTPGQGLQFLFEYFSETQRNKGNFPGRFSGRQFSNSRSEMNVSTLELGDSALYLCASSLGTGLNQPQHFGDGTRLSIL.

The chain uses TRBV30 and TRBJ2-7; unclear D gene. The CDR3 is 12 amino acids. V was clipped by 0 bases and J by 4 bases, with 7 bases between them. The germline V gene has CDR1 GTSNPN and CDR2 SVGIG (reference sequence). DNA for the CDR3: TGTGCCTGGAGTGTAATGCGGTACGAGCAGTACTTC. Translated, it gives CAWSVMRYEQYF. The variable domain in full, with the rest retrieved from reference TRBV30 and TRBJ2-7, is SQTIHQWPATLVQPVGSPLSLECTVEGTSNPNLYWYRQAAGRGLQLLFYSVGIGQISSEVPQNLSASRPQDRQFILSSKKLLLSDSGFYLCAWSVMRYEQYFGPGTRLTVT.

The chain is built from TRBV11-3 and TRBJ1-1; D uncertain. The CDR3 is 13 residues long. Germline CDR1 is SGHNT and CDR2 is YENEEA. V shed 4 bases and J shed 0 bases, with 6 bases lying between them. This CDR3 reads CASSSFMNTEAFF. The CDR3 bases are TGTGCCAGCAGCTCATTCATGAACACTGAAGCTTTCTTT.

V is TRBV29-1 and J is TRBJ2-1, with 10 bases lining up with TRBD1. The CDR3 length is 13 residues. Germline CDR1 and CDR2: SQVTM and ANQGSEA. V lost 3 bases and J lost 6; bases outside the gene matches: 2. CDR3 sequence: CSVETGGLNEQFF. Written as DNA, the CDR3 is TGCAGCGTTGAGACAGGGGGCCTCAATGAGCAGTTCTTC.

V gene TRBV6-5 combines with J gene TRBJ2-2; 7 bases are a match to TRBD2. V dropped 2 bases and J dropped 5; count of bases not matched to a gene: 2. The CDR3 extends over 14 amino acids. CDR1 and CDR2 from the germline V gene are MNHEY and SVGAGI. In DNA, the CDR3 is TGTGCCAGCAGTTACGGGACTACAACCGGGGAGCTGTTTTTT. Its protein is CASSYGTTTGELFF.